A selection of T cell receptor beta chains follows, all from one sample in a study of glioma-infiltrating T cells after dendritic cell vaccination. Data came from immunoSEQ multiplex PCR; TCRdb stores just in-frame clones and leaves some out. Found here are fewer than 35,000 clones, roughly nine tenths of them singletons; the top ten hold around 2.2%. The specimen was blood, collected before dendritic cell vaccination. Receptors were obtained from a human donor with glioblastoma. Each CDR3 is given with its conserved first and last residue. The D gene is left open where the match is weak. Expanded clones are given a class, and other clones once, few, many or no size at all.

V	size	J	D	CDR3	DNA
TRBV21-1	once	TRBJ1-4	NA	CASSKVDFGGTNEKLFF	TGTGCCAGCAGCAAAGTAGACTTTGGTGGAACTAATGAAAAACTGTTTTTT
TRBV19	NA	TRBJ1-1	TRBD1	CASREDRVATEAFF	TGTGCCAGTAGAGAAGACAGGGTGGCCACTGAAGCTTTCTTT
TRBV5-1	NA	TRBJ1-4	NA	CASSLVAGNEKLFF	TGCGCCAGCAGCTTGGTGGCAGGAAATGAAAAACTGTTTTTT
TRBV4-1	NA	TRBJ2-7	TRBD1	CASSQEPGGTYEQYF	TGCGCCAGCAGCCAAGAACCAGGGGGAACCTACGAGCAGTACTTC
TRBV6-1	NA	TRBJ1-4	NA	CASSVSWEGREKLFF	TGTGCCAGCAGTGTTTCTTGGGAGGGACGGGAAAAACTGTTTTTT
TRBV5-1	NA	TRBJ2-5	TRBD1	CASSSQGWNQETQYF	TGCGCCAGCAGCTCACAGGGGTGGAACCAAGAGACCCAGTACTTC
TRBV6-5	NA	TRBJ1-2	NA	CASSYPGIGSYGYTF	TGTGCCAGCAGTTACCCAGGGATCGGTAGCTATGGCTACACCTTC
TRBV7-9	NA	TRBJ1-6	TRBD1	CASSISGTGGIYNSPLHF	TGTGCCAGCAGCATCTCCGGGACAGGTGGGATTTATAATTCACCCCTCCACTTT
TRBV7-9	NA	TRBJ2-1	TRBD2	CASSLSAGGGEQFF	TGTGCCAGCAGCTTATCCGCGGGGGGGGGTGAGCAGTTCTTC
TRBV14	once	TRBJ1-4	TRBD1	CASSLRQGLSWEEKLFF	TGTGCCAGCAGCCTCCGACAGGGGCTTTCGTGGGAGGAAAAACTGTTTTTT
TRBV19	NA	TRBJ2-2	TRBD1	CASRQGAGTGELFF	TGTGCCAGTAGACAGGGGGCTGGAACCGGGGAGCTGTTTTTT
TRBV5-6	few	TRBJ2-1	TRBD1	CASSWDRANEQFF	TGTGCCAGCAGCTGGGACAGGGCCAATGAGCAGTTCTTC
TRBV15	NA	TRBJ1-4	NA	CATSPRTGGEEKLFF	TGTGCCACCAGTCCTAGAACGGGGGGCGAGGAAAAACTGTTTTTT
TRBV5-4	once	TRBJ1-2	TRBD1	CASSSTGTYGYTF	TGTGCCAGCAGCTCGACAGGGACCTATGGCTACACCTTC
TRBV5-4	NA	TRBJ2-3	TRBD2	CASSSPNSGGADTQYF	TGTGCCAGCAGCTCACCAAATAGCGGGGGCGCAGATACGCAGTATTTT
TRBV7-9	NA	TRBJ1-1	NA	CASSPRSKEAFF	TGTGCCAGCAGCCCTAGGTCGAAGGAAGCTTTCTTT
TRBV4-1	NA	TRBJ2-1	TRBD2	CASSQGEGKYNEQFF	TGCGCCAGCAGCCAAGGGGAGGGGAAGTACAATGAGCAGTTCTTC
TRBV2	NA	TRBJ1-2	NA	CASGAQGPNYGYTF	TGTGCCAGCGGGGCCCAGGGCCCTAACTATGGCTACACCTTC
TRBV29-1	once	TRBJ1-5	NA	CSVGTGGNQPQHF	TGCAGCGTTGGAACAGGTGGCAATCAGCCCCAGCATTTT
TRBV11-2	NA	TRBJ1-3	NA	CASSLERATTGNTIYF	TGTGCCAGCAGCTTAGAGCGGGCGACAACAGGAAACACCATATATTTT
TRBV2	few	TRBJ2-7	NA	CASSGPGSYEQYF	TGTGCCAGCAGTGGGCCGGGGTCCTACGAGCAGTACTTC
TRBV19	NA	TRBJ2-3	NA	CASSPEATGTDTQYF	TGTGCCAGTAGCCCCGAGGCCACGGGCACAGATACGCAGTATTTT
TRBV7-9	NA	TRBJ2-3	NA	CASSSTGSTDTQYF	TGTGCCAGCAGCTCCACAGGTAGCACAGATACGCAGTATTTT
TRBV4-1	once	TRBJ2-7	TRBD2	CASSYPGTRRYEQYF	TGCGCCAGCAGCTACCCGGGGACTAGGCGCTACGAGCAGTACTTC
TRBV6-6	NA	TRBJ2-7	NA	CASRSTHLGYEQYF	TGTGCCAGCAGGTCCACCCATCTGGGCTACGAGCAGTACTTC
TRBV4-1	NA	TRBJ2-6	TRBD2	CASSRSLAGASGANVLTF	TGCGCCAGCAGCCGGAGCCTAGCGGGGGCCTCTGGGGCCAACGTCCTGACTTTC
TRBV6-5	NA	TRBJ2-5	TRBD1	CASSYSDRVRETQYF	TGTGCCAGCAGTTACTCTGACAGGGTGAGAGAGACCCAGTACTTC
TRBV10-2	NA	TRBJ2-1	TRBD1	CASNRGPGQGRRGSYNEQFF	TGCGCCAGCAATAGAGGCCCGGGACAGGGAAGGAGGGGGTCCTACAATGAGCAGTTCTTC
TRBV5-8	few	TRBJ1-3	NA	CASSSGGTGNTIYF	TGTGCCAGCAGTTCTGGGGGGACTGGAAACACCATATATTTT
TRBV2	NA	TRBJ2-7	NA	CASSEDRRRSYEQYF	TGTGCCAGCAGTGAAGACAGACGGAGGTCCTACGAGCAGTACTTC
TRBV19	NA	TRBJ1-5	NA	CASRYSLGGYQPQHF	TGTGCCAGTAGGTATTCCTTAGGAGGGTATCAGCCCCAGCATTTT
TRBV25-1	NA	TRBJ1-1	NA	CASTPKGGRAEAFF	TGTGCCAGCACCCCAAAGGGGGGGCGGGCTGAAGCTTTCTTT
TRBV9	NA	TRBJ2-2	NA	CASSVQGSTGELFF	TGTGCCAGCAGCGTACAGGGGAGCACCGGGGAGCTGTTTTTT
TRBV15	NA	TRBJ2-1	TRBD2	CATSLAGIEQFF	TGTGCCACCAGCTTAGCGGGGATAGAGCAGTTCTTC
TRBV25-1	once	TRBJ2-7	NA	CASSPLAETGSYEQYF	TGTGCCAGCAGTCCCCTGGCTGAGACTGGCTCCTACGAGCAGTACTTC
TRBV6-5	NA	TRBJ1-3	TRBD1	CASSSTTGSGNTIYF	TGTGCCAGCAGTTCAACGACAGGGTCAGGAAACACCATATATTTT
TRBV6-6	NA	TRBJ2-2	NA	CASRNPGHTTGELFF	TGTGCCAGCAGGAATCCGGGACATACTACCGGGGAGCTGTTTTTT
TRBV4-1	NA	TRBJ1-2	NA	CASSQDWGGYGYTF	TGCGCCAGCAGCCAAGATTGGGGGGGCTATGGCTACACCTTC
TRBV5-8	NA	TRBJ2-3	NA	CASRNSPGTDTQYF	TGTGCCAGCAGGAACAGTCCGGGCACAGATACGCAGTATTTT
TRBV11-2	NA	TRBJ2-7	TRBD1	CASRPRERQGYYEQYF	TGTGCCAGCAGACCAAGGGAGAGACAGGGCTACTACGAGCAGTACTTC
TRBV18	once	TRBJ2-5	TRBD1	CASSHGQGRQETQYF	TGTGCCAGCTCCCACGGACAGGGTCGGCAAGAGACCCAGTACTTC
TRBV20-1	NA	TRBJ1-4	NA	CSAYRDKLFF	TGCAGTGCCTACAGGGATAAACTGTTTTTT
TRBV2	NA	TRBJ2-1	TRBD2	CASRLAGGPENEQFF	TGTGCCAGCAGGCTAGCGGGGGGCCCGGAAAATGAGCAGTTCTTC
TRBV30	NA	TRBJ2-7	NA	CAFTFHSYEQYF	TGTGCCTTCACATTCCACTCCTACGAGCAGTACTTC
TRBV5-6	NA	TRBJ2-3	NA	CASSLGLDASWVDTQYF	TGTGCCAGCAGCTTAGGGTTGGATGCTAGCTGGGTAGATACGCAGTATTTT
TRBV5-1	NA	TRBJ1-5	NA	CASSLTPGGGLNQPQHF	TGCGCCAGCAGCCTTACCCCCGGGGGGGGCCTTAATCAGCCCCAGCATTTT
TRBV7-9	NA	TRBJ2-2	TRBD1	CASSLLGRTGSDTGELFF	TGTGCCAGCAGCTTACTGGGGCGGACAGGGTCGGACACCGGGGAGCTGTTTTTT
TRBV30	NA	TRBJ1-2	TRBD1	CAWSQRGGQRIYGYTF	TGTGCCTGGAGTCAAAGAGGGGGACAGCGAATCTATGGCTACACCTTC
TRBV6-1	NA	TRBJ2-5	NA	CASSEGVRDSETQYF	TGTGCCAGCAGTGAAGGGGTCAGGGACTCAGAGACCCAGTACTTC